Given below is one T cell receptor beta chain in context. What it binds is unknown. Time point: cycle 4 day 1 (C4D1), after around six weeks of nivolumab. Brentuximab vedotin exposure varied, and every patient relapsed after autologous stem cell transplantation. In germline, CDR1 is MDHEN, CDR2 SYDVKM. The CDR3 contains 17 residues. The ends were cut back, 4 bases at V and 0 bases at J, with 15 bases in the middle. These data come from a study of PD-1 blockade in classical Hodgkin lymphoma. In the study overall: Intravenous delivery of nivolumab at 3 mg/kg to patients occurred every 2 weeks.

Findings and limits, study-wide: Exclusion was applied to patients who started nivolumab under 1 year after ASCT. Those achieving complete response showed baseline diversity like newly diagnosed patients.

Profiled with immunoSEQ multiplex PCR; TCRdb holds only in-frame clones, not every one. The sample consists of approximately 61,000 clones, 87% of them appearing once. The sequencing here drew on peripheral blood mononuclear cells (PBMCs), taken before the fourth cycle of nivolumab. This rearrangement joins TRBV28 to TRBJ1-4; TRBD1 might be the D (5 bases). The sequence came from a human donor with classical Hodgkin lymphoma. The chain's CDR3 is CASSSLIYRTTNEKLFF. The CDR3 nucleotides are TGTGCCAGCAGTTCGCTGATATACAGGACAACTAATGAAAAACTGTTTTTT.